The clone carrying this T cell receptor (beta chain) was counted between two and nine times. Its specificity is unknown. This entry belongs to a study of T-cell memory formation after mild COVID-19. Study conclusions and caveats: Among clones contracting day 15 to 85, CD4/CD8 was balanced, whereas later expanders leaned CD4+.

5'RACE with constant-segment primers built TCRalpha and TCRbeta cDNA libraries with UMIs. Each CDR3 protein gets one entry after TCRdb re-called the 5' RACE reads with MiXCR. The sample records about 500,000 distinct CDR3 sequences, roughly 22% being singletons. CDR1 and CDR2 from the germline V gene are MNHEY and SVGEGT. V was trimmed by 2 bases and J by 10 bases, leaving 10 bases between them. The CDR3 totals 12 residues. The TCR was taken from an adult woman who had mild COVID-19 (a few samples of this study predate the infection). Cell type and time point are not known. The chain links TRBV6-2 or TRBV6-3 to TRBJ2-3; possibly TRBD2 for D (5 bases). Input material: PBMCs or a T cell subset sorted from them (not recorded which). CDR3 sequence: CASSYPGLPQYF. In nucleotides, the CDR3 is TGTGCCAGCAGTTACCCCGGACTTCCGCAGTATTTT.